This entry concerns a single T cell receptor beta chain. Primed by a sample-barcoded 5' primer and a J-beta primer mix, a second PCR proceeded for 7 to 11 cycles. TCRdb called the 5' RACE reads again in MiXCR, with one record for every CDR3 protein. The table records about a million distinct CDR3 sequences, 51% of them present only once. These data originate in a study of blood T cells in healthy people across ages. Germline CDR1 MDHEN, CDR2 SYDVKM. This CDR3 has 12 amino acids. V gave up 7 bases and J gave up 12 bases, with 18 bases separating them. The receptor comes from a woman in her sixties or seventies in good health. The chain has TRBV28 and TRBJ2-5; tentatively, D is TRBD1 (5 bases). The specimen was blood. The CDR3 nucleotides are TGTGCCAGCAAACCAATCATGGGGCCGGAGTACTTC. Amino acid sequence: CASKPIMGPEYF.